The 9 T cell receptor beta chains given below trace back to one sample, sequenced in a study of blood T cell repertoires in COVID-19. Data came from immunoSEQ multiplex PCR; TCRdb stores just in-frame clones and leaves some out. The table has about 75,000 clones, about 90% seen once; the top ten hold around 40%. Sequenced input: peripheral blood. These receptors originate from a human donor in a cohort sampled during active COVID-19.

The chain employs TRBV24-1 and TRBJ1-1; possibly TRBD1 for D (6 bases). The CDR3 is 13 amino acids. Germline V gene sequence: CDR1 KGHDR, CDR2 SFDVKD. V dropped 10 bases and J dropped 1 base, with 12 bases sitting between them. CDR3 coding DNA: TGTGCCACTAGGGGGGGCGGGAACACTGAAGCTTTCTTT. Translated: CATRGGGNTEAFF.

This chain joins TRBV27 and TRBJ1-2, with D possibly TRBD1 on 6 matching bases. CDR3 length: 13 residues. Germline V gives CDR1 MNHEY, CDR2 SMNVEV (reference sequence). Trimming left V 6 bases short and J 7 bases short, with 15 bases between. In DNA form, the CDR3 reads TGTGCCAGCAGAATTAACAGGGCAAGTGGCTACACCTTC. Amino acid sequence: CASRINRASGYTF.

This clone appeared many times. CDR3 sequence: CASSQDAGGSDTQYF. Here the CDR3 DNA reads TGTGCCAGCAGCCAAGATGCGGGGGGGTCCGATACGCAGTATTTT. The chain links TRBV4-2 to TRBJ2-3, with 9 nucleotides matching TRBD2. CDR3 length: 15 residues. Trimming cost V 0 bases and J 6 bases; bases outside gene matches: 4. Germline assignment: CDR1 LGHNA and CDR2 YNFKEQ.

V usage is TRBV2 and J usage is TRBJ2-5; D possibly corresponds to TRBD1 (6 bases). V was shortened by 6 bases and J by 6 bases, with 14 bases between the two germline ends. The germline CDR1 and CDR2 sequences are SNHLY and FYNNEI. The CDR3 covers 13 residues. In DNA, the CDR3 is TGTGCCAGCAGGGCTACAGGGACGAAGACCCAGTACTTC. Translation: CASRATGTKTQYF.

A single count supports this clone. The chain has TRBV7-2 and TRBJ2-2, with 7 nucleotides matching TRBD1. With V trimmed by 5 bases and J by 6 bases, 9 bases remained unmatched. From germline, CDR1 is SGHTA and CDR2 FQGNSA. This CDR3 region has 15 residues. The chain's CDR3 is CASSPDRVGAGELFF. For the CDR3, the DNA is TGTGCCAGCAGCCCCGACAGGGTGGGCGCCGGGGAGCTGTTTTTT.

In its sample, this clone was seen once. The V and J genes are TRBV30 and TRBJ1-2; 10 bases agree with TRBD1. Unmatched junction bases numbered 0, after V lost 5 bases and J lost 0 bases. Per the germline V gene, CDR1 is GTSNPN and CDR2 is SVGIG (reference sequence). There are 13 residues in the CDR3. The CDR3 sequence: CAWGTGANYGYTF. Here the CDR3 DNA reads TGTGCCTGGGGGACAGGGGCTAACTATGGCTACACCTTC.

This chain joins TRBV7-9 and TRBJ2-5; weak D call: TRBD2 (5 bases). The V and J ends lost 5 bases and 4 bases respectively, with 8 bases between them. The CDR3 runs 12 residues. CDR1 is SEHNR and CDR2 is FQNEAQ in the germline V gene (reference sequence). The CDR3 spells CASSREGETQYF. DNA of the CDR3: TGTGCCAGCAGCCGAGAGGGAGAGACCCAGTACTTC.

The chain recombines TRBV5-1 with TRBJ1-3, with D hard to call. Per the germline V gene, CDR1 is SGHRS and CDR2 is YFSETQ. The CDR3 runs to 13 residues. Trimming pared 7 bases from V and 1 base from J, leaving 9 bases between. The DNA for the CDR3 is TGCGCCAGCTCTGGGGAGTCTGGAAACACCATATATTTT. Protein product: CASSGESGNTIYF.

The rearrangement links TRBV4-2 to TRBJ2-5, with TRBD2 matching 12 bases. The V gene's germline CDR1 is LGHNA and CDR2 YNFKEQ. V lost 1 base to trimming and J lost 5 bases; unmatched junction nucleotides: 8. This CDR3 is built from 17 residues. CDR3 nucleotides: TGTGCCAGCAGCCAAGGGACCGCTAGCGGGAGGGGTGAGACCCAGTACTTC. It specifies CASSQGTASGRGETQYF.